This T cell receptor beta chain was captured by sequencing in a study of blood T cell repertoires in COVID-19. Whole-study context: The United States, Italy and Spain supplied acute and convalescent COVID-19 samples.

The V segment lost 0 bases and the J segment 5 bases; nucleotides outside the gene matches: 2. The CDR3 has 14 amino acids. Germline V gives CDR1 SQVTM, CDR2 ANQGSEA. Repertoires were generated with immunoSEQ multiplex PCR, while TCRdb's copy carries only in-frame clones and drops some. The data hold over 120,000 clones, with more than 75% observed a single time. The chain has TRBV29-1 and TRBJ2-7; the match to TRBD1 covers 12 bases. Sequencing was performed on peripheral blood. The receptor's source is a man in his fifties or sixties who had recovered from COVID-19. CDR3 residues: CSVEDGTGGNEQYF. CDR3 nucleotides: TGCAGCGTTGAAGATGGGACAGGGGGCAACGAGCAGTACTTC.